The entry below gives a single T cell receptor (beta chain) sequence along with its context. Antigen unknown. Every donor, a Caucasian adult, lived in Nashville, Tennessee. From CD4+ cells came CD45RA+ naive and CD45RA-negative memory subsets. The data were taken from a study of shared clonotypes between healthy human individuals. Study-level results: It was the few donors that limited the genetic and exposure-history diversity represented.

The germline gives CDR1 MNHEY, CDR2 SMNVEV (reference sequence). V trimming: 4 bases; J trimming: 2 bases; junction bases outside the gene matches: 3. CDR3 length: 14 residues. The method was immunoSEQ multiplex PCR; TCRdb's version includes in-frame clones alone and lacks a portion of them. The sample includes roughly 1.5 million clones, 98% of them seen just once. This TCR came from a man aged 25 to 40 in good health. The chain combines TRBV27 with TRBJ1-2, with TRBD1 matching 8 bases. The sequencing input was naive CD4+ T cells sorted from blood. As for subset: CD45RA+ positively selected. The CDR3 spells CASSWTGNNYGYTF. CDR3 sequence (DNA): TGTGCCAGCAGTTGGACAGGGAACAACTATGGCTACACCTTC.